This T cell receptor beta chain was retrieved from a study of response to subunit inactivated influenza vaccine. Using its own MiXCR run on the RT-PCR reads, TCRdb lists one record per CDR3 protein. The data show about 780,000 distinct CDR3 sequences, approximately 17% seen once. Study-wide results and caveats: A suggestion made by the authors is that each seasonal influenza vaccination recruits few new T cells.

Comments on this clonotype: As yet, its antigen is unknown.

CDR3 length: 14 amino acids. Deletions cut 5 bases from V and 5 bases from J, with 14 bases between. The TCR sequence derives from a man between 50 and 59 years old who received an inactivated influenza vaccine. The source material was PBMCs from blood, sampled 4 to 6 days after vaccination. J is TRBJ2-3 and V is TRBV12-3 or TRBV12-4, with TRBD2 as a possible D gene (5 bases). The chain's CDR3 is CASSPGVLRDTQYF. The DNA for the CDR3 is TGTGCCAGCAGTCCCGGGGTTCTGAGAGATACGCAGTATTTT.